The 15 T cell receptor beta chains below come from one sample, sequenced in a study of vaccination and CD4 T cells after COVID-19. Oncomine TCR Beta short-read sequencing was applied to DNA from cultured CD4+ T cells. TCRdb called the PCR reads again in MiXCR, with one record for every CDR3 protein. Found here are approximately 20,000 distinct CDR3 sequences, about 51% of them singletons; the top ten hold around 9.5%. Antigen specificity for these receptors is unknown. Treatment of the sample: 10-day PBMC culture with coronavirus spike peptide pools or control peptides (ViraFEST assay). Source material: CD4+ T cells from blood, cultured in vitro. These receptors originate from a human donor who had recovered from COVID-19.

This clonotype was counted between two and nine times. The V call is TRBV6-1, the J call TRBJ1-2; possible D gene TRBD1, 5 bases. Germline V gene data show CDR1 as MNHNS and CDR2 as SASEGT. This CDR3 comprises 15 residues. Between the trimmed V and J ends, which lost 5 bases and 4 bases, there was a span of 17 bases. The CDR3 here is CASSSWGEGAYGYTF. Written as DNA, the CDR3 is TGTGCCAGCAGTAGTTGGGGGGAAGGGGCCTATGGCTACACCTTC.

This clonotype was counted between two and nine times. V is TRBV20-1 and J is TRBJ1-1, with TRBD1 identical over 9 bases. The germline CDR1 and CDR2 sequences are DFQATT and SNEGSKA (reference sequence). The junction had 3 bases not matched to a gene; V was cut back by 5 bases and J by 2 bases. This CDR3 has 13 amino acids. As DNA, the CDR3 is TGCAGTGCTCTGGACAGGGGCAACACTGAAGCTTTCTTT. Protein: CSALDRGNTEAFF.

The V and J genes are TRBV7-2 and TRBJ2-4; D may be TRBD1 (5 bases). Germline values: CDR1 SGHTA, CDR2 FQGNSA. V dropped 5 bases and J dropped 5 bases, with 13 bases sitting between them. The CDR3 has 14 residues. This chain's CDR3 is CASSIRQLENIQYF. The DNA of the CDR3 is TGTGCCAGCAGCATAAGACAGTTGGAAAACATTCAGTACTTC.

The chain employs TRBV5-4 and TRBJ2-2; 7 bases match TRBD1. The germline gives CDR1 SGHNT, CDR2 YYREEE (reference sequence). With 4 bases clipped from V and 1 base from J, the junction kept 7 bases outside the gene matches. This CDR3 is 16 amino acids long. The CDR3 protein is CASSEGQPRNTGELFF. As DNA, the CDR3 is TGTGCCAGCAGCGAGGGACAGCCCCGGAACACCGGGGAGCTGTTTTTT.

The chain recombines TRBV19 with TRBJ1-2, with 7 bases lining up with TRBD1. This CDR3 is built from 15 residues. Germline V gives CDR1 LNHDA, CDR2 SQIVND (reference sequence). Trimming cost V 5 bases and J 5 bases; bases outside gene matches: 11. The CDR3 DNA reads TGTGCCAGTAGTTCGACAGGGAGCGGTTTGTATGGCTACACCTTC. Protein: CASSSTGSGLYGYTF.

V and J are TRBV11-2 and TRBJ2-2; 8 bases fit TRBD2. From germline, CDR1 is SGHAT and CDR2 FQNNGV. V was clipped by 2 bases and J by 1 base; unmatched bases: 3. There are 16 residues in the CDR3. CDR3 region: CASSLRAGVNTGELFF. For the CDR3, the DNA is TGTGCCAGCAGCTTAAGAGCGGGGGTGAACACCGGGGAGCTGTTTTTT.

The J gene is TRBJ1-5, the V gene TRBV20-1; D uncertain. V was trimmed by 3 bases and J by 2 bases, leaving 8 bases between them. Germline loops: CDR1 DFQATT, CDR2 SNEGSKA (reference sequence). The CDR3 is made up of 13 amino acids. The CDR3 DNA sequence: TGCAGTGCTAGGGCCCACGGCAATCAGCCCCAGCATTTT. Residues: CSARAHGNQPQHF.

This chain links TRBV12-3 or TRBV12-4 with TRBJ1-2, with D maybe TRBD1 (6 bases). V dropped 5 bases and J dropped 7 bases, with 14 bases sitting between them. The CDR3 covers 13 residues. The CDR3 DNA is TGTGCCAGCAGTGAACAGGGAACGGGTGGCTACACCTTC. It yields the protein CASSEQGTGGYTF.

The CDR3 loop is CASSTPGVSYEQYF. Here the CDR3 DNA reads TGTGCCAGCAGCACGCCAGGGGTCTCCTACGAGCAGTACTTC. The gene calls are TRBV7-2 and TRBJ2-7; possible D gene TRBD1, 6 bases. The CDR3 contains 14 residues. Germline CDR1 reads SGHTA; CDR2 reads FQGNSA. Trimming took off 5 bases at V and 0 bases at J, with 11 bases between the two ends.

CDR3 region: CAISGQINTEAFF. The DNA for the CDR3 is TGTGCCATCAGTGGACAGATCAACACTGAAGCTTTCTTT. The V gene is TRBV10-3, the J gene TRBJ1-1, with D perhaps matching TRBD1 (5 bases). Trimming took 4 bases from V and 2 from J, leaving 8 bases between them. The CDR3 is made up of 13 amino acids. Germline V gene data show CDR1 as ENHRY and CDR2 as SYGVKD.

The CDR3 coding sequence is TGCGCCAGCAGCCAGGAAAGGGACACTGAAGCTTTCTTT. It specifies CASSQERDTEAFF. This sequence joins TRBV4-3 and TRBJ1-1; D is unclear. CDR3 length: 13 residues. Germline-derived CDR1 and CDR2 are LGHNA and YSLEER. V was trimmed by 3 bases and J by 3 bases, leaving 8 bases between them.

This rearrangement joins TRBV11-2 to TRBJ1-6; 8 bases line up with TRBD1. This CDR3 contains 16 residues. Unmatched junction bases numbered 8, after V lost 5 bases and J lost 5 bases. Germline CDR1 and CDR2: SGHAT and FQNNGV. The CDR3 DNA reads as TGTGCCAGCAGCAAAATCCTGACAGGGGATAATTCACCCCTCCACTTT. Translation: CASSKILTGDNSPLHF.

This clonotype has a handful of counts. V gene TRBV24-1 combines with J gene TRBJ2-1, with a possible D match to TRBD1 (5 bases). V lost 5 bases and J lost 0, with 10 bases in between. Per germline, CDR1 KGHDR and CDR2 SFDVKD. There are 15 residues in the CDR3. CDR3 amino acids: CATSGGINSYNEQFF. The DNA of the CDR3 is TGTGCCACCAGTGGGGGCATAAACTCCTACAATGAGCAGTTCTTC.

A note on this clonotype: One junction end disagrees with the germline gene, perhaps due to a read error. The chain uses TRBV6-1 and TRBJ2-7; 7 nucleotides line up with TRBD2. CDR1 MNHNS and CDR2 SASEGT come from the germline V gene. The CDR3 length is 14 residues. The DNA for the CDR3 is TGTGCCAGCGCCGCGGGGGACGGGTCCCCTTCCCCCCCCTTC. Its protein is CASAAGDGSPSPPF.

This clonotype was counted only a few times. CDR3 nucleotides: TGCAGTGCTGGACAGGGTACCGCCGGGGAGCTGTTTTTT. This sequence encodes CSAGQGTAGELFF. This chain links TRBV20-1 with TRBJ2-2; 8 nucleotides match TRBD1. CDR1 and CDR2 (germline): DFQATT, SNEGSKA (reference sequence). The CDR3 totals 13 residues. J lost 6 bases, V lost 5 bases, and 5 bases had no gene match.